The present TCR beta chain was sequenced within a study of human T cells and chemical hapten exposure. In the study overall: Read at 6 days, the patch tests placed 0.01% DPC on the upper back. Per-sample TCR yields varied mainly from small pooled library volume differences. Study results and caveats: Compared to controls, expanded TCRs made significantly more large clusters of similar CDR3s.

Regarding time point: pre-sensitization, week 0. The treatment here: therapeutic diphenylcyclopropenone sensitization with weekly scalp DPC. MiXCR, run by TCRdb on the RACE reads, gives a single entry per CDR3 protein. The profile shows tens of thousands of distinct CDR3 sequences, around 10% of them singletons. The CDR3 is 14 amino acids. Germline V lookup: CDR1 SGDLS, CDR2 YYNGEE. Trimming shortened V by 0 bases and J by 4 bases, and 9 bases separated the two germline ends. This clonotype was observed many times. The antigen is not known. The material sequenced was whole blood, taken in connection with sensitization to the hapten diphenylcyclopropenone (DPC). The receptor was isolated from a woman in her 40s with alopecia areata. Some clones in this sample may be carry-over from other donors' samples. V and J are TRBV9 and TRBJ2-3; D might be TRBD1 (6 bases). Here the CDR3 reads CASSVGTASDTQYF. The CDR3 nucleotides read TGTGCCAGCAGCGTAGGGACAGCCTCAGATACGCAGTATTTT. Combining the CDR3 with reference TRBV9 and TRBJ2-3 gives the whole variable domain DSGVTQTPKHLITATGQRVTLRCSPRSGDLSVYWYQQSLDQGLQFLIQYYNGEERAKGNILERFSAQQFPDLHSELNLSSLELGDSALYFCASSVGTASDTQYFGPGTRLTVL.